This T cell receptor (beta chain) derives from a study of CD8 T cells in Susac syndrome. TCR beta was sequenced from blood CD8+ and CD4+ T cells. Relapsing-remitting disease, either stable or active, was present in the treatment-naive patients who were the multiple sclerosis controls. The CDR3 consists of 15 residues. CDR1 and CDR2 (germline): MDHEN, SYDVKM. V shed 8 bases and J shed 2 bases, with 19 bases lying between them. Study outcomes and limitations: The study acknowledged a relatively small number of individuals in its TCR sequencing and HLA analysis.

An amount of RNA that ranged from roughly 0.5 to 1 ug was reverse transcribed with random hexamers. An immunoSEQ multiplex PCR generated amplified TCR beta CDR3 products spanning 54 Vbeta and 13 Jbeta. TCRdb redid the calling of the immunoSEQ multiplex PCR reads with MiXCR, one entry per CDR3 protein. Of under 200,000 distinct CDR3 sequences listed, about 95% are singletons. With regard to this clonotype: Its matching antigen is unknown.

The receptor's source is a human donor with multiple sclerosis. Sequences were obtained from CD8+ T cells from PBMCs. The chain is built from TRBV28 and TRBJ2-7; tentatively, D is TRBD2 (6 bases). The CDR3 region is CASLRPLAGTYEQYF. CDR3 bases: TGTGCCAGCTTACGACCCTTGGCGGGGACCTACGAGCAGTACTTC.